This entry features one T cell receptor beta chain sequence. The sample carries other DNA sequences with the same CDR3. This record comes from a study of shared clonotypes between healthy human individuals. The investigators split CD4+ cells into a CD45RA+ naive subset and a CD45RA-negative memory subset. Profiled with immunoSEQ multiplex PCR; TCRdb holds only in-frame clones, not every one. Of about 2.4 million clones listed, roughly nine tenths are singletons. This sequence originates from a man in his late teens or twenties in good health. The specimen was naive CD4+ T cells sorted from blood. The subset was: CD45RA+ positively selected.

CDR3 amino acids: CASSRDSNTEAFF. For the CDR3, the DNA is TGTGCCAGCAGCCGGGACAGCAACACTGAAGCTTTCTTT. The J gene is TRBJ1-1, the V gene TRBV2, with TRBD1 matching over 7 bases. CDR1 is SNHLY, CDR2 FYNNEI, per germline. CDR3 size: 13 residues. Trimming removed 6 bases from V and 2 bases from J; junction bases left unmatched: 3.